The next 12 T cell receptor beta chains were all read from a single sample in a study of blood T cell repertoires in COVID-19. The method was immunoSEQ multiplex PCR; TCRdb's version includes in-frame clones alone and lacks a portion of them. The table includes 130,000 or so clones, 80% to 90% detected once. Sequencing used peripheral blood. These receptors were collected from a man aged 65 to 79 with active or convalescent COVID-19.

The chain carries TRBV2 and TRBJ2-1; 8 bases line up with TRBD2. The CDR3 length is 15 residues. Germline trimming cut 6 bases from V and 8 bases from J; bases unmatched to any gene: 12. CDR1 is SNHLY, CDR2 FYNNEI, per germline. The CDR3 DNA reads as TGTGCCAGCAGGAGGGAAACTAGCGGAAGGTATGAGCAGTTCTTC. Its protein product is CASRRETSGRYEQFF.

The rearrangement joins TRBV29-1 to TRBJ1-1; D ambiguous. V was shortened by 4 bases and J by 0 bases, with 6 bases between the two germline ends. Germline loops: CDR1 SQVTM, CDR2 ANQGSEA. The CDR3 loop spans 12 amino acids. The CDR3 is CSVVSLNTEAFF. The CDR3 coding sequence is TGCAGCGTTGTGTCTCTGAACACTGAAGCTTTCTTT. Complete variable domain (other parts from reference TRBV29-1 and TRBJ1-1): SAVISQKPSRDICQRGTSLTIQCQVDSQVTMMFWYRQQPGQSLTLIATANQGSEATYESGFVIDKFPISRPNLTFSTLTVSNMSPEDSSIYLCSVVSLNTEAFFGQGTRLTVV.

The chain combines TRBV6-2 or TRBV6-3 with TRBJ1-2; no clear D. V lost 6 bases and J 5 bases, leaving 10 bases between the germline ends. Per the germline V gene, CDR1 is MNHEY and CDR2 is SVGEGT. CDR3 length: 12 residues. Here the CDR3 reads CASSPTEYGYTF. The DNA for the CDR3 is TGTGCCAGCAGCCCTACAGAGTATGGCTACACCTTC.

The DNA for the CDR3 is TGTGCCAGCAGCCAAGATAAGAGCTCTGGGGCCAACGTCCTGACTTTC. Its protein product is CASSQDKSSGANVLTF. This chain connects TRBV4-2 to TRBJ2-6; D not certain. The CDR3 covers 16 residues. V lost 0 bases and J lost 0, with 6 bases in between. From germline, CDR1 is LGHNA and CDR2 YNFKEQ.

The chain carries TRBV28 and TRBJ2-7, with TRBD2 as a possible D gene (6 bases). The CDR3 is 17 amino acids. Germline V lookup: CDR1 MDHEN, CDR2 SYDVKM. V was clipped by 9 bases and J by 4 bases, with 28 bases between them. CDR3 sequence reads: CASAISGVIMERYEQYF. DNA of the CDR3: TGTGCCAGTGCAATCTCGGGAGTGATAATGGAAAGGTACGAGCAGTACTTC.

This clone was counted once. The CDR3 loop is CASSPSGVAYEQYF. Written as DNA, the CDR3 is TGTGCCAGTAGTCCTTCAGGGGTGGCCTACGAGCAGTACTTC. The chain is built from TRBV19 and TRBJ2-7; weak D call: TRBD1 (6 bases). V was cut by 5 bases and J by 2 bases, with 13 bases left in between. CDR3 length equals 14 residues. Germline CDR1 LNHDA, CDR2 SQIVND (reference sequence).

The chain couples TRBV12-3 or TRBV12-4 to TRBJ2-7; D perhaps matches TRBD2 (5 bases). With 4 bases removed from V and 7 bases from J, the gap between germline ends came to 14 bases. The CDR3 is made up of 13 amino acids. CDR3 DNA sequence: TGTGCCAGCAGTTCCCCCCCACCGGGAGAGCAGTACTTC. Translating gives CASSSPPPGEQYF.

The J gene is TRBJ1-2, the V gene TRBV7-9; maybe TRBD1 (6 bases). Germline lookup yields CDR1 SEHNR and CDR2 FQNEAQ (reference sequence). The ends were cut back, 5 bases at V and 6 bases at J, with 16 bases in the middle. This CDR3 is 14 amino acids long. CDR3 sequence (DNA): TGTGCCAGCAGCCGGGACCTGGCAGGGGATGGCTACACCTTC. It is translated as CASSRDLAGDGYTF. Looking up the rest from reference TRBV7-9 and TRBJ1-2 gives the full variable domain: DTGVSQNPRHKITKRGQNVTFRCDPISEHNRLYWYRQTLGQGPEFLTYFQNEAQLEKSRLLSDRFSAERPKGSFSTLEIQRTEQGDSAMYLCASSRDLAGDGYTFGSGTRLTVV.

The rearrangement links TRBV27 to TRBJ2-3, with TRBD1 matching over 9 bases. V was clipped by 7 bases and J by 5 bases; unmatched bases: 10. The CDR3 consists of 15 residues. The germline gives CDR1 MNHEY, CDR2 SMNVEV (reference sequence). This CDR3 reads CASTFDRGIGDTQYF. In nucleotides, the CDR3 is TGTGCCAGCACCTTCGACAGGGGGATCGGAGATACGCAGTATTTT.

The rearrangement joins TRBV19 to TRBJ2-1, with 8 bases identical to TRBD2. This CDR3 comprises 18 residues. Germline V lookup: CDR1 LNHDA, CDR2 SQIVND (reference sequence). J was trimmed by 0 bases and V by 4 bases; bases with no gene match: 11. CDR3 region: CASSTPSGRASSYNEQFF. In nucleotides, the CDR3 is TGTGCCAGTAGTACCCCCTCCGGGAGGGCCAGCTCCTACAATGAGCAGTTCTTC.

The chain has TRBV20-1 and TRBJ2-1; D gene uncertain. The V gene lost 5 bases and the J gene lost 7 bases, with 6 bases spanning the gap. The germline CDR1 and CDR2 sequences are DFQATT and SNEGSKA (reference sequence). The CDR3 is 10 residues long. The CDR3 nucleotides are TGCAGTGCTCTCGGGAATGAGCAGTTCTTC. This codes for CSALGNEQFF.

This chain joins TRBV28 and TRBJ1-1, with D perhaps TRBD1 (6 bases). Germline V gene data show CDR1 as MDHEN and CDR2 as SYDVKM. V lost 7 bases and J 6 bases, leaving 18 bases between the germline ends. The CDR3 runs 14 residues. The CDR3 reads CASNFLGGRAEAFF. CDR3 nucleotide sequence: TGTGCCAGCAACTTCCTAGGGGGAAGGGCTGAAGCTTTCTTT.